The 17 T cell receptor beta chains reported below all come from one sample, sequenced in a study of blood T cells in healthy people across ages. A J-beta primer mix and a sample-barcoded 5' primer were used in a second PCR of roughly 6 to 11 cycles. TCRdb re-called the 5' RACE reads with MiXCR, one entry per CDR3 protein. This sample has around 1,600,000 distinct CDR3 sequences; 35% to 45% occur once, and the top ten carry about 3.8%. Material: blood. The receptors were gathered from a woman under 30 in good health.

This clonotype came up a few times. The rearrangement uses TRBV19 and TRBJ1-2; D not certain. This CDR3 is built from 14 residues. CDR1 LNHDA and CDR2 SQIVND come from the germline V gene (reference sequence). V was clipped by 3 bases and J by 4 bases, with 12 bases between them. CDR3 DNA: TGTGCCAGTAGTATTCTGGACGGGAGCTATGGCTACACCTTC. Protein sequence: CASSILDGSYGYTF.

The chain recombines TRBV6-5 with TRBJ2-1, with D possibly TRBD1 on 6 matching bases. This CDR3 has 16 residues. CDR1 is MNHEY and CDR2 is SVGAGI in the germline V gene. Deletions cut 4 bases from V and 0 bases from J, with 13 bases between. The CDR3 nucleotides read TGTGCCAGCAGTTCCAACAGGGATAGCTCCTACAATGAGCAGTTCTTC. It is translated as CASSSNRDSSYNEQFF.

This clonotype was seen ten or more times. The chain's CDR3 is CASSGGGPTDTQYF. The CDR3 DNA reads as TGTGCCAGCAGTGGAGGAGGGCCCACAGATACGCAGTATTTT. This chain connects TRBV6-2 or TRBV6-3 to TRBJ2-3; D is perhaps TRBD2 (6 bases). The CDR3 covers 14 residues. CDR1 is MNHEY, CDR2 SVGEGT, per germline. V dropped 5 bases and J dropped 2 bases, with 11 bases sitting between them.

The chain uses TRBV12-3 or TRBV12-4 and TRBJ2-5; the match to TRBD2 covers 11 bases. The CDR3 sequence is 16 residues long. With 7 bases clipped from V and 3 bases from J, the junction kept 10 bases outside the gene matches. As DNA, the CDR3 is TGTGCCAGCACTCCTTCAAGTAGCGGGGGGGAAGAGACCCAGTACTTC. This sequence encodes CASTPSSSGGEETQYF.

This chain uses TRBV4-3 with TRBJ1-2, with TRBD1 identical over 8 bases. The CDR3 length is 18 residues. Germline CDR1 and CDR2: LGHNA and YSLEER. The J segment lost 3 bases and the V segment lost 3 bases, leaving 15 bases of the junction unmatched. The CDR3 is CASSQGGGTGVPYYGYTF. CDR3 sequence (DNA): TGCGCCAGCAGCCAGGGAGGGGGGACAGGCGTTCCCTACTATGGCTACACCTTC.

The chain links TRBV7-9 to TRBJ1-3; perhaps TRBD1 as D (5 bases). The CDR3 has 18 residues. V was pared by 1 base and J by 0 bases, with 16 bases between. Germline V gene data show CDR1 as SEHNR and CDR2 as FQNEAQ (reference sequence). Here the CDR3 DNA reads TGTGCCAGCAGCTTAGTTCTACAGGCCCTATACTCTGGAAACACCATATATTTT. Translation gives CASSLVLQALYSGNTIYF.

This clonotype was counted only a few times. This chain links TRBV4-1 with TRBJ2-2, with D hard to call. The CDR3 loop spans 14 amino acids. V was shortened by 4 bases and J by 4 bases, with 10 bases between the two germline ends. Germline CDR1 reads MGHRA; CDR2 reads YSYEKL. CDR3 in DNA: TGCGCCAGCAGCCCACTGACTGGCACCGGGGAGCTGTTTTTT. As protein: CASSPLTGTGELFF.

The chain couples TRBV24-1 to TRBJ2-1; tentative D call: TRBD2 (6 bases). The CDR3 covers 17 residues. Germline values: CDR1 KGHDR, CDR2 SFDVKD. The ends were cut back, 3 bases at V and 0 bases at J, with 14 bases in the middle. The DNA for the CDR3 is TGTGCCACCAGTGATGCCCCGGGCGGGATCTCCTACAATGAGCAGTTCTTC. This sequence encodes CATSDAPGGISYNEQFF.

This chain connects TRBV10-3 to TRBJ2-1; D call uncertain. Germline-derived CDR1 and CDR2 are ENHRY and SYGVKD. The CDR3 totals 11 residues. Trimming cost V 2 bases and J 13 bases, with 9 bases left between them. The CDR3: CAISEQETQFF. CDR3 nucleotide sequence: TGTGCCATCAGTGAGCAGGAGACCCAGTTCTTC.

In its sample, this clonotype was seen a few times. The gene calls are TRBV27 and TRBJ2-6; 8 bases map to TRBD2. V lost 5 bases and J lost 2; bases outside the gene matches: 2. CDR1 is MNHEY, CDR2 SMNVEV, per germline (reference sequence). The CDR3 is made up of 15 amino acids. This chain's CDR3 is CASSLSGAGANVLTF. For the CDR3, the DNA is TGTGCCAGCAGTCTTAGCGGGGCTGGGGCCAACGTCCTGACTTTC.

This chain uses TRBV7-3 with TRBJ2-1, with 8 bases fitting TRBD2. J lost 7 bases, V lost 5 bases, and 7 bases had no gene match. The CDR3 is 14 amino acids. In germline, CDR1 is SGHTA, CDR2 FQGTGA. CDR3 residues: CASSPRLASNEQFF. The CDR3 DNA follows: TGTGCCAGCAGCCCAAGACTAGCGTCTAATGAGCAGTTCTTC.

The genes are TRBV24-1 and TRBJ2-7, with 7 bases matching TRBD1. Germline V gene data show CDR1 as KGHDR and CDR2 as SFDVKD. The J segment lost 7 bases and the V segment lost 7 bases, leaving 18 bases of the junction unmatched. CDR3 size: 16 residues. The CDR3 DNA reads TGTGCCACCAGCCCCCGACAGGGAGCCACCTACAATGAGCAGTACTTC. Translation gives CATSPRQGATYNEQYF.

Only a few counts were recorded for this clonotype. The CDR3 spells CASSLVMGRLTDTQYF. CDR3 nucleotides: TGTGCCAGCAGCTTAGTAATGGGCAGGCTCACAGATACGCAGTATTTT. The chain combines TRBV11-2 with TRBJ2-3; no clear D gene. CDR3 length: 16 amino acids. V was shortened by 1 base and J by 2 bases, with 13 bases between the two germline ends. Germline assignment: CDR1 SGHAT and CDR2 FQNNGV.

The CDR3 nucleotides are TGTGCCAGCAGAAGGGGTTCTGGGCAGTTCTTC. Translating gives CASRRGSGQFF. V is TRBV2 and J is TRBJ2-1; D is possibly TRBD1 (5 bases). CDR3 length: 11 amino acids. CDR1 and CDR2 from the germline V gene are SNHLY and FYNNEI. V lost 6 bases and J 12 bases, leaving 12 bases between the germline ends. Looking up the rest from reference TRBV2 and TRBJ2-1 gives the full variable domain: EPEVTQTPSHQVTQMGQEVILRCVPISNHLYFYWYRQILGQKVEFLVSFYNNEISEKSEIFDDQFSVERPDGSNFTLKIRSTKLEDSAMYFCASRRGSGQFFGPGTRLTVL.

The gene calls are TRBV7-2 and TRBJ2-3, with D unclear. The CDR3 extends over 15 amino acids. CDR1 is SGHTA and CDR2 is FQGNSA in the germline V gene. Trimming left V 5 bases short and J 1 base short, with 13 bases between. This CDR3 is CASSQDQLGTDTQYF. The CDR3 bases are TGTGCCAGCAGCCAGGACCAGTTGGGCACAGATACGCAGTATTTT. Full variable domain (rest looked up from reference TRBV7-2 and TRBJ2-3): GAGVSQSPSNKVTEKGKDVELRCDPISGHTALYWYRQSLGQGLEFLIYFQGNSAPDKSGLPSDRFSAERTGGSVSTLTIQRTQQEDSAVYLCASSQDQLGTDTQYFGPGTRLTVL.

The rearrangement joins TRBV15 to TRBJ2-7; D gene unclear. With 6 bases removed from V and 3 bases from J, the gap between germline ends came to 12 bases. This CDR3 contains 13 residues. Germline V gene data show CDR1 as LNHNV and CDR2 as YYDKDF (reference sequence). The CDR3 loop is CATRLTPHYEQYF. CDR3 coding DNA: TGTGCCACCAGGCTAACACCTCACTACGAGCAGTACTTC.

Only a few counts were recorded for this clonotype. The chain's CDR3 is CSVSGAAHTGELFF. CDR3 DNA sequence: TGCAGCGTTTCGGGGGCAGCCCACACCGGGGAGCTGTTTTTT. The chain carries TRBV29-1 and TRBJ2-2; perhaps D is TRBD1 or TRBD2 (6 bases each). The CDR3 sequence is 14 residues long. The V gene lost 5 bases and the J gene lost 3 bases, with 13 bases spanning the gap. Germline CDR1 SQVTM, CDR2 ANQGSEA.